These 14 T cell receptor beta chains share one sample of origin, sequenced in a study of control samples from healthy donors and cancer patients. Profiled with immunoSEQ multiplex PCR; TCRdb holds only in-frame clones, not every one. In total, the table holds around 190,000 clones. The sequenced sample consisted of blood. The source is a woman in her 30s in good health.

The rearrangement uses TRBV11-2 and TRBJ1-2; 8 bases are shared with TRBD1. This CDR3 contains 12 residues. CDR1 SGHAT and CDR2 FQNNGV come from the germline V gene. The J segment lost 8 bases and the V segment lost 5 bases, leaving 4 bases of the junction unmatched. The CDR3 DNA reads as TGTGCCAGCAGCCTGACAGGGGTCGGCTACACCTTC. Its protein product is CASSLTGVGYTF. The full variable domain, rest sourced from reference TRBV11-2 and TRBJ1-2, is EAGVAQSPRYKIIEKRQSVAFWCNPISGHATLYWYQQILGQGPKLLIQFQNNGVVDDSQLPKDRFSAERLKGVDSTLKIQPAKLEDSAVYLCASSLTGVGYTFGSGTRLTVV.

Worth noting for this clone: Different DNA sequences within this sample yield the same CDR3. This chain connects TRBV6-1 to TRBJ1-3; D gene uncertain. CDR1 is MNHNS and CDR2 is SASEGT in the germline V gene. The V and J ends lost 3 bases and 0 bases respectively, with 6 bases between them. The CDR3 loop spans 14 amino acids. The CDR3 bases are TGTGCCAGCAGTGACGGGGTCTCTGGAAACACCATATATTTT. Translating gives CASSDGVSGNTIYF.

The chain has TRBV19 and TRBJ1-2; D gene uncertain. The CDR3 is made up of 12 amino acids. The germline CDR1 and CDR2 sequences are LNHDA and SQIVND (reference sequence). V was pared by 7 bases and J by 3 bases, with 9 bases between. In nucleotides, the CDR3 is TGTGCCAGTAAAAAGGCGTACTATGGCTACACCTTC. Protein: CASKKAYYGYTF.

The chain employs TRBV5-1 and TRBJ2-3, with TRBD2 matching 9 bases. V shed 3 bases, J shed 5 bases, and the junction held 7 bases outside the gene matches. The CDR3 covers 15 residues. Per germline, CDR1 SGHRS and CDR2 YFSETQ. CDR3 in DNA: TGCGCCAGCAGCTGGGGGCTAGCGGGGCGAGATACGCAGTATTTT. It codes for CASSWGLAGRDTQYF.

This chain joins TRBV5-1 and TRBJ1-6; D remains unclear. V was pared by 4 bases and J by 0 bases, with 5 bases between. The CDR3 totals 14 residues. In germline, CDR1 is SGHRS, CDR2 YFSETQ. In DNA form, the CDR3 reads TGCGCCAGCAGCGTGAGCTCCTATAATTCACCCCTCCACTTT. This encodes CASSVSSYNSPLHF.

The rearrangement joins TRBV11-3 to TRBJ2-1, with a tentative D call TRBD1 (7 bases). Germline V lookup: CDR1 SGHNT, CDR2 YENEEA. V was clipped by 4 bases and J by 7 bases, with 14 bases between them. This CDR3 region has 14 residues. This CDR3 is CASSWRDSPNEQFF. CDR3 DNA sequence: TGTGCCAGCAGCTGGCGGGACAGCCCAAATGAGCAGTTCTTC.

The V gene is TRBV18, the J gene TRBJ1-5; D not certain. This CDR3 region has 15 residues. In germline, CDR1 is KGHSH, CDR2 LQKENI. Between the trimmed V and J ends, which lost 2 bases and 0 bases, there was a span of 8 bases. The CDR3 protein is CASSPVGNSNQPQHF. CDR3 nucleotides: TGTGCCAGCTCACCAGTAGGTAATAGCAATCAGCCCCAGCATTTT.

The gene calls are TRBV21-1 and TRBJ1-4. TRBV21-1 is an annotated pseudogene. This CDR3 comprises 14 residues. The CDR3: CASLIGSSFEKLFF. The CDR3 DNA follows: TGTGCCAGCCTCATAGGGAGTTCGTTTGAAAAACTGTTTTTT.

The rearrangement links TRBV6-1 to TRBJ2-1, with 14 bases matching TRBD2. After removal of 4 bases from V and 7 bases from J, the junction contained 6 bases not matched to a gene. The CDR3 has 16 amino acids. The germline CDR1 and CDR2 sequences are MNHNS and SASEGT. The CDR3 here is CASSVGLAGGGNEQFF. The CDR3 coding sequence is TGTGCCAGCAGTGTCGGACTAGCGGGGGGCGGGAATGAGCAGTTCTTC.

The chain is built from TRBV14 and TRBJ2-5; D is perhaps TRBD2 (5 bases). Germline V gene sequence: CDR1 SGHDN, CDR2 FVKESK. Trimming cost V 4 bases and J 10 bases, with 13 bases left between them. The CDR3 is made up of 12 amino acids. This chain's CDR3 is CASSPAAGRQYF. The CDR3 coding sequence is TGTGCCAGCAGCCCGGCCGCGGGCCGCCAGTACTTC.

This chain uses TRBV28 with TRBJ2-7; tentatively, D is TRBD1 (5 bases). Germline CDR1 MDHEN, CDR2 SYDVKM. Trimming took off 4 bases at V and 8 bases at J, with 9 bases between the two ends. The CDR3 loop spans 11 amino acids. CDR3 coding DNA: TGTGCCAGCAGTTCAGGGTTGCAGCAGTACTTC. The encoded protein is CASSSGLQQYF.

The CDR3 nucleotides are TGTGCCAGCAGCAACGAGAGGTCACCCCTCCACTTT. It codes for CASSNERSPLHF. V usage is TRBV27 and J usage is TRBJ1-6; D is undetermined. The germline gives CDR1 MNHEY, CDR2 SMNVEV (reference sequence). Trimming cost V 6 bases and J 10 bases, with 10 bases left between them. The CDR3 extends over 12 amino acids.

The chain couples TRBV5-1 to TRBJ1-5; tentative D call: TRBD1 (6 bases). The germline V gene encodes CDR1 SGHRS and CDR2 YFSETQ. Trimming took 4 bases from V and 1 from J, leaving 18 bases between them. The CDR3 is made up of 17 amino acids. The DNA for the CDR3 is TGCGCCAGCAGCACGGAAAAGGGGGAAGTGAGCAATCAGCCCCAGCATTTT. Residues: CASSTEKGEVSNQPQHF.

The chain recombines TRBV28 with TRBJ1-4; D might be TRBD1 (5 bases). This CDR3 comprises 16 residues. Germline V gives CDR1 MDHEN, CDR2 SYDVKM. The ends were cut back, 6 bases at V and 1 base at J, with 15 bases in the middle. The CDR3 region has the DNA TGTGCCAGCAGAACAGGAAACATGGGAACTAATGAAAAACTGTTTTTT. It yields the protein CASRTGNMGTNEKLFF.